Presented here are 14 T cell receptor beta chains from one specimen sequenced in a study of T cells in Graves' hyperthyroidism and ophthalmopathy (dated by TCRdb to the late 2010s). The method behind the library was multiplex PCR. Sequenced on an Illumina HiSeq 2000. Amplification of TCR beta CDR3 regions was carried out from RNA transcripts. For the first round of RT-PCR on the TCR CDR3, the HTBI primer set was used together with the Qiagen OneStep RT-PCR kit. TCRdb reworked the public reads: Q25 trimming with fastp, MiXCR clone assembly, productive beta chains retained. Rows merge per CDR3 protein into single entries with the most common DNA and genes. Recorded for this sample are about 660,000 distinct CDR3 sequences; nearly 45% of them occurred a single time. Less than 9.5% of the sample rests with the top ten. Source material: peripheral blood or thyroid tissue (not recorded which). These receptor sequences come from an adult man with Graves' disease, either hyperthyroidism or ophthalmopathy (not recorded which).

This clonotype was detected ten times or more. The rearrangement links TRBV29-1 to TRBJ2-7; TRBD2 agrees at 9 bases. The junction had 8 bases not matched to a gene; V was cut back by 6 bases and J by 2 bases. Germline V lookup: CDR1 SQVTM, CDR2 ANQGSEA. The CDR3 totals 14 residues. DNA of the CDR3: TGCAGCGTCCCCGGACTAGCGCCTACCTACGAGCAGTACTTC. Protein sequence: CSVPGLAPTYEQYF.

This clonotype was counted many times. The chain recombines TRBV10-3 with TRBJ1-1; D is perhaps TRBD1 (5 bases). V lost 6 bases and J 1 base, leaving 15 bases between the germline ends. The CDR3 spans 15 residues. Germline V gene sequence: CDR1 ENHRY, CDR2 SYGVKD. The CDR3: CAISQGRSGNTEAFF. CDR3 nucleotides: TGTGCCATCAGCCAGGGAAGGTCAGGGAACACTGAAGCTTTCTTT.

For this clonotype: A much larger clone differs from this one at a single base, so this may be a read error. This chain connects TRBV29-1 to TRBJ2-7; 9 bases fit TRBD1. This CDR3 contains 18 residues. Germline loops: CDR1 SQVTM, CDR2 ANQGSEA. Here the CDR3 DNA reads TGCAGCGTTGATAAGTACTACGGACAGGGGACGAACTCCTGCGAGCAGTACTTC. As protein: CSVDKYYGQGTNSCEQYF.

Points on this clonotype: This clone may be a read error of a much larger clone one base away. This chain uses TRBV2 with TRBJ1-5, with 7 bases matching TRBD1. The CDR3 has 15 amino acids. CDR1 and CDR2 (germline): SNHLY, FYNNEI. The CDR3 here is CASKTGKRSSQPQHF. The CDR3 nucleotides read TGTGCCAGCAAGACAGGGAAAAGGAGCAGTCAGCCCCAGCATTTT.

The table lists this clonotype with a few counts. The rearrangement joins TRBV7-9 to TRBJ1-4; D might be TRBD1 (5 bases). V lost 3 bases and J lost 8, with 10 bases in between. The germline V gene encodes CDR1 SEHNR and CDR2 FQNEAQ (reference sequence). The CDR3 runs 13 residues. In DNA form, the CDR3 reads TGTGCCAGCAGCTTGGAGGGGCTGGAAAAACTGTTTTTT. This gives the protein CASSLEGLEKLFF.

This clonotype has a handful of counts. The chain has TRBV9 and TRBJ1-4; tentative D call: TRBD1 (5 bases). Trimming took 2 bases from V and 2 from J, leaving 13 bases between them. CDR1 and CDR2 from the germline V gene are SGDLS and YYNGEE. The CDR3 loop spans 16 amino acids. DNA of the CDR3: TGTGCCAGCAGCGTTGACCCAGGGAGGACTAATGAAAAACTGTTTTTT. It codes for CASSVDPGRTNEKLFF.

The chain links TRBV6-1 to TRBJ1-5; no clear D gene. The CDR3 is 8 amino acids. Trimming removed 8 bases from V and 13 bases from J, with 6 bases in between. CDR1 and CDR2 (germline): MNHNS, SASEGT. The CDR3 sequence: CASSGQHF. CDR3 DNA: TGTGCCAGCTCGGGACAGCATTTT.

This clonotype has only a few counts. This chain links TRBV29-1 with TRBJ2-5; maybe TRBD2 (5 bases). With 4 bases removed from V and 2 bases from J, the gap between germline ends came to 20 bases. Germline V gene sequence: CDR1 SQVTM, CDR2 ANQGSEA. The CDR3 loop spans 16 amino acids. The DNA for the CDR3 is TGCAGCGTTGTCCCTTTGAGCGGAACCTTTCAAGAGACCCAGTACTTC. It is translated as CSVVPLSGTFQETQYF. The whole variable domain, filled in from reference TRBV29-1 and TRBJ2-5, reads SAVISQKPSRDICQRGTSLTIQCQVDSQVTMMFWYRQQPGQSLTLIATANQGSEATYESGFVIDKFPISRPNLTFSTLTVSNMSPEDSSIYLCSVVPLSGTFQETQYFGPGTRLLVL.

This clonotype was seen many times. J is TRBJ1-1 and V is TRBV11-2, with 9 bases that match TRBD1. In germline, CDR1 is SGHAT, CDR2 FQNNGV. J was trimmed by 7 bases and V by 5 bases; bases with no gene match: 5. This CDR3 spans 13 amino acids. The CDR3 DNA reads TGTGCCAGCAGCCAGACAGGGGGAAATGAAGCTTTCTTT. This encodes CASSQTGGNEAFF. The whole variable domain, filled in from reference TRBV11-2 and TRBJ1-1, reads EAGVAQSPRYKIIEKRQSVAFWCNPISGHATLYWYQQILGQGPKLLIQFQNNGVVDDSQLPKDRFSAERLKGVDSTLKIQPAKLEDSAVYLCASSQTGGNEAFFGQGTRLTVV.

V and J are TRBV15 and TRBJ2-5; TRBD1 aligns across 10 bases. The CDR3 runs to 15 residues. Unmatched junction bases numbered 7, after V lost 3 bases and J lost 6 bases. Germline V gene lookup returns CDR1 LNHNV and CDR2 YYDKDF (reference sequence). The CDR3 is CATSSPGTGVQTQYF. The CDR3 nucleotides are TGTGCCACCAGCAGCCCAGGGACAGGGGTACAGACCCAGTACTTC.

DNA for the CDR3: TGTGCCAGCACCAGACTGGGGGGAGACGGGGGAAAACTGTTTTTT. Its protein product is CASTRLGGDGGKLFF. The chain carries TRBV6-5 and TRBJ1-4; weak D call: TRBD1 (5 bases). Germline values: CDR1 MNHEY, CDR2 SVGAGI. The CDR3 length is 15 residues. V was clipped by 7 bases and J by 10 bases, with 22 bases between them.

Details on this clonotype: This may be a read error, as it is one base from a much larger clone. The rearrangement uses TRBV20-1 and TRBJ1-6; D gene uncertain. Germline V lookup: CDR1 DFQATT, CDR2 SNEGSKA (reference sequence). The CDR3 spans 13 residues. CDR3 residues: CSASTDRNSPPHF. Written as DNA, the CDR3 is TGCAGTGCTAGTACGGACCGGAATTCACCCCCCCACTTT.

About this clonotype itself: The DNA is omitted, as the CDR3 cannot be located on it reliably, and the CDR3 follows TCRdb's listing. The chain has TRBV15 and TRBJ1-4; the table names TRBD1, a call not compared with the DNA. Including both end residues, the CDR3 is 24 amino acids long. CDR1 and CDR2 (germline): LNHNV, YYDKDF (reference sequence). The CDR3: CATSIYLCSPRQGKRGATNEKLFF.

This chain uses TRBV7-2 with TRBJ1-2; TRBD1 is a possible D gene (6 bases). Trimming cost V 5 bases and J 8 bases, with 24 bases left between them. The CDR3 has 16 residues. Germline V CDR1 and CDR2: SGHTA, FQGNSA. For the CDR3, the DNA is TGTGCCAGCAGCCCGCTGGACAGAAAGGAGGCTGCCGGCTACACCTTC. This translates into CASSPLDRKEAAGYTF.